The rows below give T cell receptor beta chains drawn from one sample of a study of blood T cell repertoires in COVID-19. The assay was immunoSEQ multiplex PCR, and TCRdb's table has in-frame clones only and misses some. The table records about 220,000 clones, roughly four fifths of them present only once. Material for sequencing was peripheral blood. The receptors were gathered from a young woman who had recovered from COVID-19. CDR3s include the opening cysteine and the closing phenylalanine or tryptophan. The order of the fields is clone size, D gene, J gene, V gene, CDR3 protein, CDR3 DNA. A D gene is named only where the DNA matches it firmly. Clone size is stated in some rows and not others, as once, few, many or a class when expanded.

NA	NA	TRBJ2-6	TRBV19	CASSTRQGGGANVLTF	TGTGCCAGTAGTACCCGACAGGGAGGTGGGGCCAACGTCCTGACTTTC
NA	TRBD2	TRBJ2-1	TRBV13	CASSSGTSNEQFF	TGTGCCAGCAGCTCCGGGACTAGCAATGAGCAGTTCTTC
NA	NA	TRBJ1-1	TRBV30	CAWSGGEGWWDTEAFF	TGTGCCTGGAGTGGCGGTGAGGGTTGGTGGGACACTGAAGCTTTCTTT
few	TRBD2	TRBJ2-7	TRBV5-5	CASSARLAGSYEQYF	TGTGCCAGCAGCGCCCGACTAGCGGGGTCCTACGAGCAGTACTTC
NA	NA	TRBJ2-1	TRBV4-2	CASSQDWGGLGNEQFF	TGTGCCAGCAGCCAAGATTGGGGGGGGCTTGGGAATGAGCAGTTCTTC
NA	TRBD1	TRBJ1-1	TRBV5-1	CASSDGQEIWPEAFF	TGCGCCAGCAGCGACGGACAGGAAATATGGCCTGAAGCTTTCTTT
NA	NA	TRBJ2-5	TRBV25-1	CASSDRTVQETQYF	TGTGCCAGCAGTGATAGGACTGTCCAAGAGACCCAGTACTTC
NA	NA	TRBJ2-7	TRBV9	CASSVGGSLYEQYF	TGTGCCAGCAGCGTAGGCGGCAGCCTCTACGAGCAGTACTTC
few	TRBD2	TRBJ2-1	TRBV5-1	CASSLRTSGGNEQFF	TGCGCCAGCAGCCTACGGACTAGCGGGGGAAATGAGCAGTTCTTC
NA	TRBD2	TRBJ2-1	TRBV2	CASTSGTSKNEQFF	TGTGCCAGCACTAGTGGGACTAGCAAAAATGAGCAGTTCTTC
NA	TRBD1	TRBJ2-5	TRBV5-1	CASSRNRGIQETQYF	TGCGCCAGCAGCAGGAACAGGGGTATCCAAGAGACCCAGTACTTC
NA	TRBD2	TRBJ2-2	TRBV12-5	CASGLAPKAGREGPGTGELFF	TGTGCTAGTGGTTTGGCACCCAAGGCTGGACGGGAGGGCCCAGGCACCGGGGAGCTGTTTTTT
once	TRBD2	TRBJ2-1	TRBV7-3	CASSLELAGDNEQFF	TGTGCCAGCAGCTTAGAGCTAGCGGGAGACAATGAGCAGTTCTTC
NA	NA	TRBJ1-6	TRBV14	CASSQDRPGNSPLHF	TGTGCCAGCAGCCAAGATCGGCCAGGGAATTCACCCCTCCACTTT
few	NA	TRBJ1-1	TRBV6-6	CATTLGAFF	TGTGCCACTACCCTCGGAGCTTTCTTT
NA	NA	TRBJ1-1	TRBV27	CASSLFRKDLKLSEAFF	TGTGCCAGCAGTTTATTTCGAAAGGACTTGAAGTTGAGTGAAGCTTTCTTT
NA	NA	TRBJ1-5	TRBV27	CASSFRYGNQPQHF	TGTGCCAGCAGTTTTCGGTACGGCAATCAGCCCCAGCATTTT
many	TRBD2	TRBJ2-3	TRBV5-1	CASSFLAGGADTQYF	TGCGCCAGCAGCTTCCTAGCGGGAGGGGCAGATACGCAGTATTTT
NA	NA	TRBJ2-2	TRBV4-1	CASSQAPYTGELFF	TGCGCCAGCAGCCAAGCTCCCTACACCGGGGAGCTGTTTTTT
NA	TRBD2	TRBJ2-5	TRBV7-6	CASSPGLAFNQETQYF	TGTGCCAGCAGCCCGGGACTAGCGTTTAACCAAGAGACCCAGTACTTC
NA	NA	TRBJ1-5	TRBV15	CATSRVGGASQPQHF	TGTGCCACCAGCAGAGTGGGAGGGGCCAGTCAGCCCCAGCATTTT
NA	TRBD2	TRBJ2-1	TRBV7-8	CASSPWTSGLKGDNEQFF	TGTGCCAGCAGCCCTTGGACTAGCGGTCTCAAGGGAGACAATGAGCAGTTCTTC